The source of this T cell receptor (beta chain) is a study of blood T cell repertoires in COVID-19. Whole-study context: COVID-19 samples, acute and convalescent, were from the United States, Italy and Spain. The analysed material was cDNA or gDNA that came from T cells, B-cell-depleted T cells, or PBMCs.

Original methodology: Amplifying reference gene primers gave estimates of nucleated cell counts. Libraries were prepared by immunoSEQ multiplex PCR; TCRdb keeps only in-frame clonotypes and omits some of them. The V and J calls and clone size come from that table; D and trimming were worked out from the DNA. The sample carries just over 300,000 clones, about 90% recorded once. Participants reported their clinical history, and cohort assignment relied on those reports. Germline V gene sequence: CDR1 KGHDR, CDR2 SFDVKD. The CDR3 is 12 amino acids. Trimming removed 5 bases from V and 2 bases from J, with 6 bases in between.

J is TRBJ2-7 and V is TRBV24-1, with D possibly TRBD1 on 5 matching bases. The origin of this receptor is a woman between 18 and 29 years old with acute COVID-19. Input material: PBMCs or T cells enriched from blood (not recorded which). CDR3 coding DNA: TGTGCCACCAGTGGACAGACCTACGAGCAGTACTTC. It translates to CATSGQTYEQYF.